This entry lists 9 T cell receptor beta chains sequenced from one sample in a study of technical replicates of blood from several donors. Sequencing was performed with immunoSEQ multiplex PCR; in TCRdb, only in-frame clones are kept and a portion is missing. The table shows nearly 90,000 clones, with approximately 95% occurring only once. Material: T cells isolated from PBMCs. The receptors stem from a human donor in good health.

This sequence joins TRBV2 and TRBJ1-4; D might be TRBD1 (6 bases). This CDR3 spans 14 amino acids. The V and J ends lost 7 bases and 6 bases respectively, with 15 bases between them. Germline assignment: CDR1 SNHLY and CDR2 FYNNEI. The CDR3 region is CASNSAGVYEKLFF. The CDR3 DNA is TGTGCCAGCAATTCTGCAGGGGTCTATGAAAAACTGTTTTTT.

The gene calls are TRBV7-8 and TRBJ2-1, with TRBD1 as a possible D gene (6 bases). The V gene lost 3 bases and the J gene lost 7 bases, with 13 bases spanning the gap. This CDR3 spans 14 amino acids. The V gene's germline CDR1 is SGHVS and CDR2 FQNEAQ. CDR3 protein: CASSFTGLRNEQFF. Here the CDR3 DNA reads TGTGCCAGCAGCTTCACAGGGTTGAGGAATGAGCAGTTCTTC.

The chain is built from TRBV28 and TRBJ2-5, with D tentatively TRBD2 (5 bases). The CDR3 consists of 14 residues. Trimming took off 3 bases at V and 0 bases at J, with 8 bases between the two ends. The V gene's germline CDR1 is MDHEN and CDR2 SYDVKM. The CDR3 DNA follows: TGTGCCAGCAGTTTGTCGGGAAACCAAGAGACCCAGTACTTC. It encodes CASSLSGNQETQYF.

V gene TRBV2 combines with J gene TRBJ2-7; the D gene is possibly TRBD1 (6 bases). The CDR3 is 14 residues long. Germline CDR1 reads SNHLY; CDR2 reads FYNNEI. Trimming stripped 2 bases from V and 6 bases from J, with 14 bases between. DNA for the CDR3: TGTGCCAGCAGTGAATATCAGGGGATTCCCGAGCAGTACTTC. Its translation is CASSEYQGIPEQYF.

The rearrangement links TRBV18 to TRBJ2-5; tentative D call: TRBD1 (6 bases). Germline CDR1 and CDR2: KGHSH and LQKENI. V lost 3 bases and J lost 4, with 21 bases in between. The CDR3 is 17 amino acids. The CDR3 here is CASSPRSPGQGGETQYF. The CDR3 DNA reads TGTGCCAGCTCACCCCGGAGCCCAGGACAAGGGGGAGAGACCCAGTACTTC.

This chain uses TRBV19 with TRBJ2-7; 7 positions match TRBD1. CDR3 size: 18 residues. CDR1 and CDR2 (germline): LNHDA, SQIVND (reference sequence). V was clipped by 3 bases and J by 1 base; unmatched bases: 15. In DNA, the CDR3 is TGTGCCAGTAGTATCTACCTAGGATCGGGACAGTCTTCCTACGAGCAGTACTTC. It is translated as CASSIYLGSGQSSYEQYF.

This chain connects TRBV11-2 to TRBJ2-7, with 11 bases matching TRBD2. The CDR3 loop spans 15 amino acids. In germline, CDR1 is SGHAT, CDR2 FQNNGV. Trimming removed 2 bases from V and 7 bases from J; junction bases left unmatched: 7. The CDR3 loop reads CASSLLAGGLEEQYF. CDR3 nucleotide sequence: TGTGCCAGCAGCTTACTAGCGGGAGGCCTCGAGGAGCAGTACTTC.

The chain links TRBV7-2 to TRBJ2-5, with D perhaps TRBD2 (6 bases). From germline, CDR1 is SGHTA and CDR2 FQGNSA. This CDR3 contains 13 residues. V gave up 2 bases and J gave up 4 bases, with 8 bases separating them. CDR3 bases: TGTGCCAGCAGCTTACGGGGGAGAGAGACCCAGTACTTC. It encodes CASSLRGRETQYF.

This clone came up a few times. V and J are TRBV2 and TRBJ1-2; D possibly corresponds to TRBD1 (5 bases). Trimming stripped 8 bases from V and 8 bases from J, with 9 bases between. CDR1 and CDR2 (germline): SNHLY, FYNNEI. This CDR3 contains 10 residues. The CDR3 is CASQQVGYTF. In nucleotides, the CDR3 is TGTGCCAGCCAACAGGTCGGCTACACCTTC.